This TCR beta chain was recorded in a study of PD-1 blockade in classical Hodgkin lymphoma. Sequencing used immunoSEQ multiplex PCR; TCRdb keeps in-frame clones, though not all of them. The table has about 86,000 clones, approximately 88% seen once; the top ten hold roughly a fifth. Study-wide results and caveats: Baseline diversity was lower in partial responders and progressors than complete responders. Patients starting nivolumab less than 1 year after ASCT had lower diversity and were excluded from later analyses.

About this clone itself: Its antigen remains unidentified.

CDR3 size: 13 residues. CDR1 is SNHLY, CDR2 FYNNEI, per germline. V gave up 6 bases and J gave up 0 bases, with 8 bases separating them. Brentuximab vedotin exposure varied, and every patient relapsed after autologous stem cell transplantation. Complete response, partial response or progressive disease constituted the best responses recorded. V is TRBV2 and J is TRBJ1-1, with D perhaps matching TRBD1 (6 bases). The sequence derives from a human donor with classical Hodgkin lymphoma. The starting material was peripheral blood mononuclear cells (PBMCs), obtained at baseline. CDR3 sequence: CASRRTVNTEAFF. The CDR3 bases are TGTGCCAGCAGGAGGACAGTGAACACTGAAGCTTTCTTT.